A selection of T cell receptor beta chains follows, all from one sample in a study of blood T cells in healthy people across ages. TCRdb processed the 5' RACE reads anew with MiXCR; each CDR3 protein has one entry. The table has approximately 800,000 distinct CDR3 sequences, approximately 65% seen once; the top ten hold around 30%. Sequenced: blood. These receptors came from a man aged 25 to 40 in good health. Both conserved end residues are trimmed from each CDR3.

TRBV20-1,TRBJ2-1,SARGTGGAVRYNEQF
TRBV27,TRBJ2-7,ASSFGTGGNEQY
TRBV27,TRBJ2-5,ASSPLAGSSYNEQY
TRBV9,TRBJ2-1,ASSVGSGGTSVDEQF
TRBV14,TRBJ1-2,ASSQAQGYGYT
TRBV29-1,NA,SVEEARDGESYEQY
TRBV9,NA,ASTVHRTRTSGFQETQY
TRBV29-1,TRBJ2-3,SVHPQGPDTQY
TRBV4-3,NA,ASSHASGGSYNEQY
TRBV29-1,TRBJ1-1,SVGWGAGTEAF
TRBV7-2,TRBJ2-3,ASSLGSTHFSTDTQY
TRBV5-1,TRBJ2-1,ASREGGAYNEQF
TRBV5-5,TRBJ2-7,ASSWDTGRYEQY
TRBV29-1,TRBJ1-6,SVEGSGGRESPLH
TRBV5-1,TRBJ2-5,ASSHSSGGPQETQY
TRBV29-1,TRBJ1-4,SVEVGRGGPLHEKLF
TRBV7-9,TRBJ2-1,ASSLENNNEQF
TRBV29-1,TRBJ2-7,SVDQGRSGEQY
TRBV5-6,TRBJ1-2,ASSQRDSPYGYT
TRBV9,TRBJ2-3,ASSTDGYRTDTQY
TRBV13,TRBJ1-1,ASTKSLGGNTEAF
TRBV7-3,TRBJ2-7,ASSETRTGVHEQY
TRBV4-3,TRBJ2-7,ASSQDSGRGIYEQY
TRBV6-5,TRBJ1-2,ASSSPGGGPANYGYT
TRBV3-1,TRBJ2-4,ASSQDIIAKNIQY
TRBV27,TRBJ2-5,ASSAYSNQETQY
TRBV29-1,TRBJ2-4,SGGIAKNIQY
TRBV29-1,TRBJ2-1,SVPKASSYNEQF
TRBV24-1,TRBJ2-5,ATSDTMDRVGIETQY
TRBV20-1,TRBJ1-2,SARFGRETYGYT
TRBV9,TRBJ1-5,ASSTEQPQH
TRBV20-1,TRBJ1-3,SARALLPGNTIY
TRBV10-3,TRBJ2-4,AISELLAGALAKNIQY
TRBV4-2,TRBJ2-3,ASSQDLVTSGGPSTDTQY
TRBV30,TRBJ2-5,AWRAPGQGYETQY
TRBV7-2,TRBJ2-5,ASGHAEYQETQY
TRBV7-2,TRBJ2-3,ASSSDSYTDTQY
TRBV5-1,TRBJ2-7,ASSSDRGYEQY
TRBV9,TRBJ1-3,ASSVEDSGNTIY
TRBV2,TRBJ1-2,ASIGTGGDGYT
TRBV7-6,TRBJ1-4,AIRVGEKLF
TRBV7-2,TRBJ2-5,ASSLVASREETQY
TRBV7-2,TRBJ2-3,ASSLQGAGYTDTQY
TRBV7-2,TRBJ1-2,ASSLDNGVTGYT
TRBV6-1,TRBJ2-1,ASSATGTGGYNEQF
TRBV15,TRBJ2-1,ATSRGLADNEQF
TRBV27,TRBJ2-5,ASSLPTGEETQY
TRBV13,NA,ASSDTGGLVVPVYEQY
TRBV7-2,TRBJ1-4,ASSLSLGESEKLF
TRBV25-1,TRBJ1-2,ASSEWGLGYT
TRBV7-9,TRBJ2-1,ASSLPVYEQF
TRBV2,TRBJ2-7,ASSDRGLSSYEQY
TRBV12-3/TRBV12-4,TRBJ1-5,ASSGAGDSNRPQH
TRBV7-3,TRBJ2-4,ASSLGVGVAKNIQY
TRBV19,TRBJ2-5,ASSGLAGGEETQY
TRBV7-9,TRBJ1-2,ASSLAADGGYT
TRBV20-1,TRBJ2-1,SANSGTSGGHEQF
TRBV20-1,TRBJ1-2,SAPDRITNYGYT
TRBV7-9,NA,ASSQGQVTSYEQY
TRBV20-1,TRBJ2-2,SADTRVGTGELF